Presented here are 4 T cell receptor beta chains from one specimen sequenced in a study of vaccination and CD4 T cells after COVID-19. Their recognized antigens are unknown. Sequenced with the Oncomine TCR Beta short-read assay was DNA taken from cultured CD4+ T cells. TCRdb analysed the PCR reads with MiXCR anew, one entry per CDR3 protein. The sample lists some 9,000 distinct CDR3 sequences, 50% to 70% occurring once. Documented treatment: roughly ten-day PBMC culture with coronavirus spike peptide pools or control peptides (ViraFEST assay). Sequenced sample: CD4+ T cells from blood, cultured in vitro. These receptors were taken from a human donor who had recovered from COVID-19.

The CDR3 loop reads CASSQGGSGGLYEQYF. The CDR3 DNA reads TGTGCCAGCAGCCAAGGGGGATCTGGAGGGTTGTACGAGCAGTACTTC. The chain is built from TRBV7-2 and TRBJ2-7, with D perhaps given as TRBD1 or TRBD2 (6 bases each). This CDR3 region has 16 residues. V dropped 5 bases and J dropped 4 bases, with 21 bases sitting between them. Per germline, CDR1 SGHTA and CDR2 FQGNSA.

This chain uses TRBV3-1 with TRBJ1-2; D is unresolved. V lost 8 bases, J lost 1 base, and 11 bases lay in between. This CDR3 contains 13 residues. CDR1 is LGHDT, CDR2 YNNKEL, per germline (reference sequence). The CDR3 is CASAGAINYGYTF. The CDR3 DNA follows: TGTGCCAGCGCGGGTGCTATTAACTATGGCTACACCTTC.

As for this clonotype: Germline is not matched at one junction end, which may reflect a read error. The CDR3 DNA reads TGTGCCAGCAGGGAAGGCCTAAACGGAGATCAGCCCCAGCATTTT. Protein sequence: CASREGLNGDQPQHF. The chain is built from TRBV2 and TRBJ1-5, with no clear D. The V gene's germline CDR1 is SNHLY and CDR2 FYNNEI. The CDR3 consists of 15 residues.

In its sample, this clonotype was seen a few times. The V and J genes are TRBV20-1 and TRBJ2-7; 10 positions match TRBD1. Germline V gives CDR1 DFQATT, CDR2 SNEGSKA (reference sequence). V shed 5 bases and J 4 bases; nucleotides not matched to a gene: 8. The CDR3 spans 14 residues. The CDR3 loop reads CSAHPRDRGYEQYF. The CDR3 DNA reads as TGCAGTGCTCACCCCCGGGACAGGGGTTACGAGCAGTACTTC.